The entry below gives a single T cell receptor (beta chain) sequence along with its context. This clone was seen just once. Its antigen is not yet known. No base qualities exist here, and no much larger clone lies one base off it. The sample comes from a study of OX40 agonist ivuxolimab in advanced cancers. For the study in its entirety: Ivuxolimab, which targeted the costimulatory receptor OX40 (CD134), was an agonistic, fully human IgG2 monoclonal antibody. Prior anti-PD-1, anti-PD-L1 or anti-CTLA-4 therapy was permitted, and checkpoint inhibitors had been received by under 50% of dose-escalation patients. Partial responses occurred in three dose-escalation patients: two with cutaneous melanoma and one with hepatocellular carcinoma. In the dose-escalation cohort, 70% to 85% of patients were male, and the mean age was approximately 55 years, with a range of about 23 to 80. Among the approximately 50 dose-escalation patients, around 20 had hepatocellular carcinoma, approximately 15 melanoma, 9 renal cell carcinoma and 9 head and neck cancer. Intravenous ivuxolimab was administered to patients every 2 weeks at six dose levels: 0.01, 0.1, 0.3, 1.5, 3 and 10 mg/kg. The purpose of peripheral TCRbeta sequencing was to test whether ivuxolimab changed TCR sequence diversity and led to clonal T-cell expansion. The monotherapy dose-escalation portion (N ≈ 56 patients) of the phase I ivuxolimab trial is reported in the paper. Results the study describes overall, beyond this receptor: On average, CD8+ T cells showed more expanded clones than CD4+ T cells after ivuxolimab. Partial responders in the 0.1-3.0 mg/kg groups had among the lowest normalized peripheral clonal expansion, especially among CD8+ T cells. The antigen specificity of the peripheral T cells that underwent clonal expansion was not determined. Low levels of normalized T-cell clonal expansion were also seen in some patients who did not respond. Clonal expansion of both CD4+ and CD8+ blood T cells was observed from baseline to week 6 at doses 0.1 to 3.0 mg/kg.

Genomic DNA was extracted from sorted cells for sequencing of the TCRbeta CDR3 region. TCRbeta CDR3 regions were sequenced using the immunoSEQ Assay. The source is immuneACCESS, and TCRdb retained only in-frame sequences with V and J called. Part of the clones is not carried over; for the studies checked, unresolved V genes explain less than half of this, and the remainder is unexplained. Recorded for this sample are 20,000 to 30,000 clones; under 95% of them occurred a single time. Approximately 49% of the sample comes from the top ten. Patients with autoimmune disease history or receiving systemic immunosuppression were excluded from the trial. Peripheral blood for TCR sequencing was collected from all dose cohorts at baseline, on cycle 4 day 1, and on cycle 7 day 1. The samples were drawn from a first-in-human, open-label, multicenter phase I dose-escalation trial of ivuxolimab. Adults with locally advanced or metastatic melanoma, renal cell carcinoma, hepatocellular carcinoma or head and neck squamous cell carcinoma were enrolled in the trial. Before TCR sequencing, CD4+ T cells and CD8+ T cells from peripheral blood were sorted into separate populations.

Trimmed from V: 10 bases; trimmed from J: 1 base; junction bases lacking a gene match: 13. For CDR1 and CDR2, the germline V gene lists MGHDK and SYGVNS. The CDR3, from cysteine to phenylalanine, totals 15 residues. Here the CDR3 DNA is all that survives: 45 bases in frame from base 1. The sample consisted of CD4+ or CD8+ T cells sorted from blood, taken in a trial of the OX40 agonist ivuxolimab. This clonotype was sampled from an adult with an advanced solid tumor such as melanoma, head and neck, liver or kidney cancer. The receptor chain draws on TRBV25-1 and TRBJ2-7; TRBD1 aligns with 7 central bases. The DNA is as follows: TGTGCCACAAGGGACAGCCTAAAAATGTCCTACGAGCAGTACTTC. The resulting protein is CATRDSLKMSYEQYF.